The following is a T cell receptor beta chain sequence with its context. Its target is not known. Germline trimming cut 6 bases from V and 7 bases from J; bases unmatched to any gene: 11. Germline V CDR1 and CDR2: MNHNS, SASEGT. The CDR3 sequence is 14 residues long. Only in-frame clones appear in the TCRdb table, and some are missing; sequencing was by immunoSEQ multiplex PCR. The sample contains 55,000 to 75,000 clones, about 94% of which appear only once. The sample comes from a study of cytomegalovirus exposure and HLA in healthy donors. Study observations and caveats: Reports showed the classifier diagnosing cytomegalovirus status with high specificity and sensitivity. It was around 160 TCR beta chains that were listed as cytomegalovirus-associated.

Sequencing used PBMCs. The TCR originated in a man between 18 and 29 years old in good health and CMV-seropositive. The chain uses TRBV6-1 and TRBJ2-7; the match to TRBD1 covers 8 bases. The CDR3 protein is CASSPGQEVSEQYF. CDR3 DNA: TGTGCCAGCAGCCCGGGACAGGAGGTGAGTGAGCAGTACTTC.